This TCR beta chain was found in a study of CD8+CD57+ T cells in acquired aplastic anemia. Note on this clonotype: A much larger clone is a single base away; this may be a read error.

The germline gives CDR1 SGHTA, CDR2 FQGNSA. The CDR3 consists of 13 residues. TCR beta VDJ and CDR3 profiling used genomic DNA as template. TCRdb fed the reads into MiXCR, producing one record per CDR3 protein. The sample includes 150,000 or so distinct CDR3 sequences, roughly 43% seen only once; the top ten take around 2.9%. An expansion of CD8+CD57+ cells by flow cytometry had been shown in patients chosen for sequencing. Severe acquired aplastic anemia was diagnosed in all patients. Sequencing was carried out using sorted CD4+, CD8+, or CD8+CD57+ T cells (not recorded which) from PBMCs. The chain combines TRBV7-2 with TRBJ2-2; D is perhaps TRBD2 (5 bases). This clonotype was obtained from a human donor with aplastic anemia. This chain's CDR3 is CASSPAGTRDLFF. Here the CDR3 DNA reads TGTGCCAGCAGCCCCGCCGGAACGAGGGATCTGTTTTTT.